Below are 4 T cell receptor beta chains sequenced from a single sample in a study of blood T cell repertoires in COVID-19. The protocol was immunoSEQ multiplex PCR, while the TCRdb copy is restricted to in-frame clones and leaves out a portion. The sample carries roughly 160,000 clones, approximately 90% recorded once. Specimen: peripheral blood. The source is a man aged 18 to 29 with acute or convalescent COVID-19.

This chain connects TRBV20-1 to TRBJ2-3; D is ambiguous. The CDR3 totals 11 residues. Germline loops: CDR1 DFQATT, CDR2 SNEGSKA (reference sequence). The V gene lost 2 bases and the J gene lost 4 bases, with 4 bases spanning the gap. As DNA, the CDR3 is TGCAGTGCTAGAACGGCAGATACGCAGTATTTT. Amino acids: CSARTADTQYF.

V usage is TRBV9 and J usage is TRBJ1-2; TRBD1 is a possible D gene (5 bases). The CDR3 length is 15 residues. Germline V CDR1 and CDR2: SGDLS, YYNGEE. V gave up 0 bases and J gave up 0 bases, with 9 bases separating them. For the CDR3, the DNA is TGTGCCAGCAGCGTAGGACAGCTTCCTAACTATGGCTACACCTTC. Its protein product is CASSVGQLPNYGYTF.

V gene TRBV7-6 combines with J gene TRBJ1-5; D call uncertain. In germline, CDR1 is SGHVS, CDR2 FNYEAQ. Deletions cut 5 bases from V and 3 bases from J, with 17 bases between. This CDR3 has 16 residues. CDR3 nucleotide sequence: TGTGCCAGCAGCCTTGAGACAAGACAACCCAATCAGCCCCAGCATTTT. This translates into CASSLETRQPNQPQHF.

This clone was recorded only once. The chain employs TRBV10-3 and TRBJ1-2; a weak D match, TRBD1 (5 bases). The germline CDR1 and CDR2 sequences are ENHRY and SYGVKD. V was cut by 10 bases and J by 3 bases, with 18 bases left in between. The CDR3 is made up of 14 amino acids. The CDR3 region is CATLLMGPDYGYTF. The CDR3 DNA follows: TGTGCCACCCTATTAATGGGGCCTGACTATGGCTACACCTTC.